Listed below are T cell receptor beta chains from one sample, sequenced in a study of metastatic and nonmetastatic thyroid tumors. With MiXCR, TCRdb called clones anew from the PCR reads. The profile shows tens of thousands of clones, about 15% of them singletons. The sequenced material came from blood. These receptors were obtained from a male donor with papillary thyroid cancer or a benign thyroid nodule (not recorded which). Some clones in this sample may be carry-over from other donors' samples. CDR3s include the opening cysteine and the closing phenylalanine or tryptophan. Fields, in order: J gene, D gene, CDR3 length, clone size, V gene, CDR3 protein, CDR3 DNA. D genes are given only for firm matches. The size of a clone is reported for some rows only, either as once, few or many, or as a class for expanded clones.

j_call: TRBJ2-7; d_call: TRBD1; cdr3_length: 19; clone_size: once; v_call: TRBV5-1; cdr3_aa: CPISLGPEGTGGEAYEQYF; cdr3_nt: TGCCCCATCAGCTTGGGCCCGGAGGGGACAGGGGGCGAAGCGTACGAGCAGTACTTC
j_call: TRBJ2-7; d_call: TRBD1; cdr3_length: 13; clone_size: many; v_call: TRBV19; cdr3_aa: CASSATGSYEQYF; cdr3_nt: TGTGCCAGTAGTGCGACAGGGTCCTACGAGCAGTACTTC
j_call: TRBJ2-7; d_call: .; cdr3_length: 11; clone_size: many; v_call: TRBV11-2; cdr3_aa: CASGGLYEQYF; cdr3_nt: TGTGCCAGCGGGGGCTTATACGAGCAGTACTTC
j_call: TRBJ1-2; d_call: .; cdr3_length: 13; clone_size: few; v_call: TRBV6-1; cdr3_aa: CASSPLPENGYTF; cdr3_nt: TGTGCCAGCAGTCCTTTACCTGAAAATGGCTACACCTTC
j_call: TRBJ2-5; d_call: .; cdr3_length: 15; clone_size: many; v_call: TRBV5-1; cdr3_aa: CASSLTGTEQETQYF; cdr3_nt: TGCGCCAGCAGCTTGACCGGGACGGAACAAGAGACCCAGTACTTC
j_call: TRBJ2-1; d_call: .; cdr3_length: 16; clone_size: .; v_call: TRBV11-2; cdr3_aa: CASSFGPRGAYNEQFF; cdr3_nt: TGTGCCAGCAGCTTCGGGCCTAGAGGCGCATACAATGAGCAGTTCTTC
j_call: TRBJ2-7; d_call: .; cdr3_length: 14; clone_size: many; v_call: TRBV29-1; cdr3_aa: CSVEGSRGNYEQYF; cdr3_nt: TGCAGCGTTGAAGGATCACGGGGAAACTACGAGCAGTACTTC
j_call: TRBJ2-1; d_call: TRBD2; cdr3_length: 15; clone_size: many; v_call: TRBV24-1; cdr3_aa: CATSELAGEINEQFF; cdr3_nt: TGTGCCACCAGTGAGTTAGCGGGAGAGATCAATGAGCAGTTCTTC
j_call: TRBJ2-5; d_call: .; cdr3_length: 15; clone_size: many; v_call: TRBV4-1; cdr3_aa: CASSQDRTEGETQYF; cdr3_nt: TGCGCCAGCAGCCAAGACCGGACAGAAGGAGAGACCCAGTACTTC
j_call: TRBJ2-5; d_call: .; cdr3_length: 15; clone_size: many; v_call: TRBV11-2; cdr3_aa: CASSFLGGGRETQYF; cdr3_nt: TGTGCCAGCAGCTTCCTAGGGGGAGGGCGGGAGACCCAGTACTTC
j_call: TRBJ1-3; d_call: .; cdr3_length: 14; clone_size: many; v_call: TRBV5-1; cdr3_aa: CASSEGSGGNTIYF; cdr3_nt: TGCGCCAGCAGCGAGGGTTCGGGTGGAAACACCATATATTTT
j_call: TRBJ1-1; d_call: .; cdr3_length: 13; clone_size: many; v_call: TRBV6-1; cdr3_aa: CASIRGGNTEAFF; cdr3_nt: TGTGCCAGCATTAGGGGGGGGAACACCGAAGCTTTCTTT
j_call: TRBJ2-1; d_call: .; cdr3_length: 17; clone_size: .; v_call: TRBV19; cdr3_aa: CASKGGQFGRSYNEQFF; cdr3_nt: TGTGCCAGTAAGGGTGGACAATTCGGTCGCTCCTACAATGAGCAGTTCTTC
j_call: TRBJ1-5; d_call: TRBD1; cdr3_length: 19; clone_size: .; v_call: TRBV11-2; cdr3_aa: CASSPLVVGGQGRRQPQHF; cdr3_nt: TGTGCCAGCAGCCCCCTTGTTGTGGGGGGACAGGGCCGCCGTCAGCCCCAGCATTTT
j_call: TRBJ2-2; d_call: .; cdr3_length: 11; clone_size: few; v_call: TRBV12-3/TRBV12-4; cdr3_aa: CASTATGELFF; cdr3_nt: TGTGCCAGCACCGCCACCGGGGAGCTGTTTTTT
j_call: TRBJ2-2; d_call: TRBD1; cdr3_length: 16; clone_size: many; v_call: TRBV11-1; cdr3_aa: CASSKAGGLNTGELFF; cdr3_nt: TGTGCCAGCAGCAAGGCAGGGGGCCTGAACACCGGGGAGCTGTTTTTT
j_call: TRBJ2-7; d_call: .; cdr3_length: 16; clone_size: many; v_call: TRBV29-1; cdr3_aa: CSVEGSNTGNPHEQYF; cdr3_nt: TGCAGCGTTGAAGGGTCTAACACAGGGAATCCTCACGAGCAGTACTTC
j_call: TRBJ1-6; d_call: .; cdr3_length: 13; clone_size: .; v_call: TRBV11-2; cdr3_aa: CASSLLRDSPLHF; cdr3_nt: TGTGCCAGCAGCTTATTAAGGGATTCACCCCTCCACTTT
j_call: TRBJ2-2; d_call: TRBD2; cdr3_length: 15; clone_size: .; v_call: TRBV7-2; cdr3_aa: CASSYLAGLAGELFF; cdr3_nt: TGTGCCAGCAGCTACCTAGCGGGACTGGCCGGGGAGCTGTTTTTT
j_call: TRBJ2-1; d_call: TRBD2; cdr3_length: 18; clone_size: many; v_call: TRBV5-6; cdr3_aa: CASSLWTSGRAGKIEQFF; cdr3_nt: TGTGCCAGCAGCCTGTGGACTAGCGGGAGGGCCGGTAAGATTGAGCAGTTCTTC
j_call: TRBJ1-1; d_call: .; cdr3_length: 14; clone_size: many; v_call: TRBV6-6; cdr3_aa: CASSYSLGNTEAFF; cdr3_nt: TGTGCCAGCAGTTACTCGTTAGGGAACACTGAAGCTTTCTTT
j_call: TRBJ1-2; d_call: .; cdr3_length: 13; clone_size: many; v_call: TRBV5-8; cdr3_aa: CASSLDRAYGYTF; cdr3_nt: TGTGCCAGCAGCTTGGACAGGGCATATGGCTACACCTTC
j_call: TRBJ2-3; d_call: TRBD2; cdr3_length: 16; clone_size: .; v_call: TRBV6-4; cdr3_aa: CASSAGTSRVADTQYF; cdr3_nt: TGTGCCAGCAGTGCGGGGACTAGCCGGGTCGCAGATACGCAGTATTTT